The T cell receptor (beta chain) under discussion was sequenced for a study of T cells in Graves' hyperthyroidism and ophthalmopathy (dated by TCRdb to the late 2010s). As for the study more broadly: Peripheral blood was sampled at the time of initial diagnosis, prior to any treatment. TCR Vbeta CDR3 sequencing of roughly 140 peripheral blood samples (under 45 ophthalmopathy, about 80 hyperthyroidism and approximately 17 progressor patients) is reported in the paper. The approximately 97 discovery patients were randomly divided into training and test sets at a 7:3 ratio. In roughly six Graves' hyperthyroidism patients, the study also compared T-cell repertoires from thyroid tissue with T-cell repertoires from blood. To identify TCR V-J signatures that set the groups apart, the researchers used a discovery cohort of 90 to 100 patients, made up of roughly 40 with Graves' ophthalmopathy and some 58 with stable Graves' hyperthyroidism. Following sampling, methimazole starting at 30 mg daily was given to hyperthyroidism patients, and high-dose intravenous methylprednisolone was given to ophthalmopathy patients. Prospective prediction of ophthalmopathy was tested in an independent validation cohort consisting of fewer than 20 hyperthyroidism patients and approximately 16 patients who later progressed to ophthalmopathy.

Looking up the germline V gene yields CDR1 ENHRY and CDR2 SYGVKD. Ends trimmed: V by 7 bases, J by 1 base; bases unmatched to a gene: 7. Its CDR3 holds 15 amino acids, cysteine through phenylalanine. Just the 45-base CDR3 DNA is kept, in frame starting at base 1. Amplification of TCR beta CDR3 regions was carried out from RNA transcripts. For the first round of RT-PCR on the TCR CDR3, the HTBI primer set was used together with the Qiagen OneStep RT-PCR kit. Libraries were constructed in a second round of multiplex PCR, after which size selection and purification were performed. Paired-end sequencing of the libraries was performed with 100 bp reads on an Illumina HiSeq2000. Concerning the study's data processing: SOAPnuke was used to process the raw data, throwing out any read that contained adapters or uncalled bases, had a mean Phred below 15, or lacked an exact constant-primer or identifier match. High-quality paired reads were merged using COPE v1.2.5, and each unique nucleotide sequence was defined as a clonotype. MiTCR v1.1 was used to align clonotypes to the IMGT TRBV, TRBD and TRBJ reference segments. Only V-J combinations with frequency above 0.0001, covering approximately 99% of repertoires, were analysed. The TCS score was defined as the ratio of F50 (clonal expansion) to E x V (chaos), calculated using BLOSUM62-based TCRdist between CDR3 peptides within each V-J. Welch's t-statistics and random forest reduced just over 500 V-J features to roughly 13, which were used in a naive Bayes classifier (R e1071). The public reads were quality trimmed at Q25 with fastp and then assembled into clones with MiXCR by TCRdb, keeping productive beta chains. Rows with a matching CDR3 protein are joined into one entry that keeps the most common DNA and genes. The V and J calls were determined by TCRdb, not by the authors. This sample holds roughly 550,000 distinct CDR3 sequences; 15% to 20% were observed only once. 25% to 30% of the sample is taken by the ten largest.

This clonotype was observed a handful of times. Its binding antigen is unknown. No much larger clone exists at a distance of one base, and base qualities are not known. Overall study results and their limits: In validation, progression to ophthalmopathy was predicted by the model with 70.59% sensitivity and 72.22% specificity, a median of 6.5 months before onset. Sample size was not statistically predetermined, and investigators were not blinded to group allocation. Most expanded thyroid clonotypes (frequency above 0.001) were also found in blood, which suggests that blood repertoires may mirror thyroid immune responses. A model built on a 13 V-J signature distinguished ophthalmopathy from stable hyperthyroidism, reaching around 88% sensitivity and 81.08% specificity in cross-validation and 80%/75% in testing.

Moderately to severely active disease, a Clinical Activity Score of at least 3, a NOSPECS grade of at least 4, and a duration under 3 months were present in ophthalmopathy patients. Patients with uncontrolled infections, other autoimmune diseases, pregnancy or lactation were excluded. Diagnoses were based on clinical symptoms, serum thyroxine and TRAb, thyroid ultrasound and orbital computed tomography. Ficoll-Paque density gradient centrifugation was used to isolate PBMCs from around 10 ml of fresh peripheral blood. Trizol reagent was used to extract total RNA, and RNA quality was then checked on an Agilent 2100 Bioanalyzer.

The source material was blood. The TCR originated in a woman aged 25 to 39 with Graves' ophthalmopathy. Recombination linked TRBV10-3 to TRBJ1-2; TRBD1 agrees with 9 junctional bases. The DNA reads TGTGCCATCAACCCGACAGGGGGAGGTAACTATGGCTACACCTTC. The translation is CAINPTGGGNYGYTF.